Below, 10 T cell receptor beta chains from the same sample are listed, as sequenced in a study of identical twins. One entry per CDR3 protein results from TCRdb running MiXCR on the 5' RACE reads. The sample records a few hundred thousand distinct CDR3 sequences, roughly 8.7% being singletons. These data are also associated with another study on yellow fever vaccine responses in identical twins.

The sequenced sample was CD8+ T cells sorted from blood. The receptors come from a woman between 18 and 29 years old in good health.

In its sample, this clonotype was seen a few times. This chain links TRBV5-4 with TRBJ2-3; 9 bases map to TRBD2. Looked up from germline, CDR1 is SGHNT and CDR2 is YYREEE (reference sequence). The CDR3 spans 16 residues. With V trimmed by 6 bases and J by 5 bases, 13 bases remained unmatched. CDR3 sequence reads: CASNWASGGPEDTQYF. The CDR3, as DNA: TGTGCCAGCAACTGGGCCAGCGGGGGGCCGGAAGATACGCAGTATTTT.

The chain links TRBV10-3 to TRBJ2-1; 9 positions match TRBD2. The trim removed 10 bases at V and 2 bases at J, leaving 15 bases unmatched. The length of the CDR3 is 17 residues. The germline gives CDR1 ENHRY, CDR2 SYGVKD. DNA of the CDR3: TGTGCCACCCAGACTAATTTAGCGGGGGAGGCCTACAATGAGCAGTTCTTC. It specifies CATQTNLAGEAYNEQFF.

This chain connects TRBV4-1 to TRBJ2-1; unclear D gene. Germline V gene data show CDR1 as MGHRA and CDR2 as YSYEKL. The length of the CDR3 is 15 residues. Trimming took 1 base from V and 2 from J, leaving 9 bases between them. As DNA, the CDR3 is TGCGCCAGCAGCCAAGGATTGAATACCTACAATGAGCAGTTCTTC. Protein product: CASSQGLNTYNEQFF.

The V and J genes are TRBV20-1 and TRBJ2-1, with 10 bases fitting TRBD2. The germline CDR1 and CDR2 sequences are DFQATT and SNEGSKA (reference sequence). This CDR3 is 15 amino acids long. V gave up 0 bases and J gave up 3 bases; unmatched junction bases: 2. This CDR3 is CSARDLAGVYNEQFF. CDR3 DNA sequence: TGCAGTGCTAGAGATCTAGCGGGGGTCTACAATGAGCAGTTCTTC.

V usage is TRBV27 and J usage is TRBJ2-7, with D tentatively TRBD1 (5 bases). Germline CDR1 reads MNHEY; CDR2 reads SMNVEV (reference sequence). V lost 5 bases, J lost 3 bases, and 11 bases lay in between. The length of the CDR3 is 13 residues. This chain's CDR3 is CASSIGQGYEQYF. The CDR3 DNA reads as TGTGCCAGCAGTATAGGTCAGGGCTACGAGCAGTACTTC.

V gene TRBV20-1 combines with J gene TRBJ1-1; no definite D call. The V gene's germline CDR1 is DFQATT and CDR2 SNEGSKA (reference sequence). The V and J ends lost 0 bases and 3 bases respectively, with 11 bases between them. The CDR3 has 14 residues. CDR3 sequence reads: CSARDPTGYTEAFF. Here the CDR3 DNA reads TGCAGTGCTAGAGATCCTACCGGATACACTGAAGCTTTCTTT.

The rearrangement joins TRBV4-1 to TRBJ2-1; D is tentatively TRBD1 or TRBD2 (6 bases each). Deletions cut 3 bases from V and 3 bases from J, with 15 bases between. The CDR3 has 16 amino acids. Germline V gene lookup returns CDR1 MGHRA and CDR2 YSYEKL. CDR3 nucleotides: TGCGCCAGCAGCCACTCCCCGGGGGCCTACTACAATGAGCAGTTCTTC. This codes for CASSHSPGAYYNEQFF.

V and J are TRBV12-3 or TRBV12-4 and TRBJ2-7; the D is unclear. The CDR3 runs 13 residues. V lost 4 bases and J 1 base, leaving 8 bases between the germline ends. This CDR3 is CASSSPRSYEQYF. CDR3 nucleotides: TGTGCCAGCAGTTCCCCCAGGTCCTACGAGCAGTACTTC.

There are a few counts of this clonotype. This chain uses TRBV7-8 with TRBJ2-7; 7 positions match TRBD1. The germline gives CDR1 SGHVS, CDR2 FQNEAQ. This CDR3 is 15 amino acids long. After removal of 5 bases from V and 6 bases from J, the junction contained 13 bases not matched to a gene. CDR3 sequence (DNA): TGTGCCAGCAGCCCCTACTCCGGGACAGCACCCGAGCAGTACTTC. It yields the protein CASSPYSGTAPEQYF.

This clonotype was seen only a few times. J is TRBJ1-1 and V is TRBV11-2, with 8 bases matching TRBD1. The trim removed 3 bases at V and 7 bases at J, leaving 10 bases unmatched. This CDR3 region has 15 residues. Germline V gene lookup returns CDR1 SGHAT and CDR2 FQNNGV. CDR3 in DNA: TGTGCCAGCAGCTTTACCTTACCGGGACAGGTTGAAGCTTTCTTT. Translating gives CASSFTLPGQVEAFF.